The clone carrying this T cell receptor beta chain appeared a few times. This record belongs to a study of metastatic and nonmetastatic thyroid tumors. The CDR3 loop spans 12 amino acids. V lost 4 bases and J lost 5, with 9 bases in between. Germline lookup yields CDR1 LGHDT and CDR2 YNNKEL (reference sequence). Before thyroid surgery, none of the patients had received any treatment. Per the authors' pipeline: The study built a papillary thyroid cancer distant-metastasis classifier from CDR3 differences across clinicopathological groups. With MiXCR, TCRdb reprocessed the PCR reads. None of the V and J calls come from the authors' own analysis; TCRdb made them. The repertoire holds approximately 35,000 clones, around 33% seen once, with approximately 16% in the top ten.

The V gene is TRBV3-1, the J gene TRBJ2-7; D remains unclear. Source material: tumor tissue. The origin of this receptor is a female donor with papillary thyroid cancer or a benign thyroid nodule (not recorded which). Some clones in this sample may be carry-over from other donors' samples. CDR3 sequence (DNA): TGTGCCAGCAGCCCATCCAGCAACGAGCAGTACTTC. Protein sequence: CASSPSSNEQYF.